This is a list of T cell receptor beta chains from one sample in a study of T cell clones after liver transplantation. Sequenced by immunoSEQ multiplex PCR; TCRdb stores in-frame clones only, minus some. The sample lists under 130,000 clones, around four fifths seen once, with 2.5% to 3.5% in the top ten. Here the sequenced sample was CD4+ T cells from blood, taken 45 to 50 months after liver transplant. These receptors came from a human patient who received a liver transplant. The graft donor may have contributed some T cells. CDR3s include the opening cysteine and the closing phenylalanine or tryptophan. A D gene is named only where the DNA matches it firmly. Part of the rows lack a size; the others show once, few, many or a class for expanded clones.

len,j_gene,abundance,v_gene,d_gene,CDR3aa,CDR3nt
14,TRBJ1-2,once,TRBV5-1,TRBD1,CASSSDGTGYWETF,TGCGCCAGCAGCTCGGACGGGACAGGATATTGGGAGACCTTC
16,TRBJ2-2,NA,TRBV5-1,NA,CASSLYLQGNTGELFF,TGCGCCAGCAGCTTGTATCTACAGGGGAACACCGGGGAGCTGTTTTTT
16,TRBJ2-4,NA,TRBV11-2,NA,CASSLTGAFAKNIQYF,TGTGCCAGCAGCTTAACTGGGGCGTTCGCCAAAAACATTCAGTACTTC
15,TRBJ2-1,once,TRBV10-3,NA,CAITGGGETYNEQFF,TGTGCCATCACCGGGGGAGGCGAGACCTACAATGAGCAGTTCTTC
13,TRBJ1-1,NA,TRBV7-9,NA,CASSLVQGPEAFF,TGTGCCAGCAGCTTAGTCCAGGGCCCTGAAGCTTTCTTT
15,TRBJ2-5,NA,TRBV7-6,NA,CASSLDTGGRQTQYF,TGTGCCAGCAGCCTGGATACTGGGGGTCGGCAGACCCAGTACTTC
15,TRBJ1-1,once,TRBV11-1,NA,CASSLVVGINTEAFF,TGTGCCAGCAGCTTAGTCGTCGGAATTAACACTGAAGCTTTCTTT
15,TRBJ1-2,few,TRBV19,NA,CASSTGDRTNYGYTF,TGTGCCAGTAGTACAGGTGACAGAACTAACTATGGCTACACCTTC
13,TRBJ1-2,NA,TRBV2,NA,CASSERPNYGYTF,TGTGCCAGCAGTGAGCGGCCAAACTATGGCTACACCTTC
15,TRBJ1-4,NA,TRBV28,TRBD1,CASSLRGPGSEKLFF,TGTGCCAGCAGTTTAAGGGGGCCCGGATCAGAAAAACTGTTTTTT
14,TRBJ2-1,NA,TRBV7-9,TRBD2,CASSAGLAHNEQFF,TGTGCCAGCAGCGCGGGACTAGCGCACAATGAGCAGTTCTTC
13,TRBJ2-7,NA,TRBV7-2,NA,CASSLLQHYEQYF,TGTGCCAGCAGCTTATTACAGCACTACGAGCAGTACTTC
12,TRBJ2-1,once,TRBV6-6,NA,CASRGVHNEQFF,TGTGCCAGCAGAGGGGTACACAATGAGCAGTTCTTC
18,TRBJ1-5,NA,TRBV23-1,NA,CASSQSRGGQGSNQPQHF,TGCGCCAGCAGCCAAAGCCGGGGCGGGCAGGGATCGAATCAGCCCCAGCATTTT
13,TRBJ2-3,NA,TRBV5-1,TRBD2,CASSLAGAGVQYF,TGCGCCAGCAGCTTGGCCGGGGCGGGGGTACAATATTTT
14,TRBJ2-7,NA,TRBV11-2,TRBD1,CASSSRGNSYEQYF,TGTGCCAGCAGCTCCAGGGGGAACTCCTACGAGCAGTACTTC
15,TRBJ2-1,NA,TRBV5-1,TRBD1,CASSTRQGLYNEQFF,TGCGCCAGCTCCACCCGACAGGGCCTCTACAATGAGCAGTTCTTC
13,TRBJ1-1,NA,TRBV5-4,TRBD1,CASSSDRGLRAFF,TGTGCCAGCAGTTCTGACAGGGGCCTTCGAGCTTTCTTT